This entry features one T cell receptor beta chain sequence. Its specificity is unknown. Profiling relied on immunoSEQ multiplex PCR, and the TCRdb table lists in-frame clones only, not all of them. The sample lists over 140,000 clones; 80% to 95% were seen once. The germline CDR1 and CDR2 sequences are SGHNT and YYREEE (reference sequence). The germline V and J ends were trimmed by 6 bases and 1 base, with 16 bases remaining between them. This CDR3 has 15 residues. The data stem from a study of T cell responses to AZD1222 COVID-19 vaccine. Study-wide results and limits: Vaccine-associated CD4 TCRs spanned spike, dominant at 160-218 and 743-854.

The chain is built from TRBV5-4 and TRBJ1-1, with D perhaps TRBD1 (5 bases). The clonotype was recovered from an adult in good health. Sequences were derived from peripheral blood, sampled on day 0 of AZD1222 vaccination. The CDR3 DNA reads as TGTGCCAGCAACCCGTCGGGTGGGGGGAACACTGAAGCTTTCTTT. Residues: CASNPSGGGNTEAFF. The full variable domain, rest sourced from reference TRBV5-4 and TRBJ1-1, is ETGVTQSPTHLIKTRGQQVTLRCSSQSGHNTVSWYQQALGQGPQFIFQYYREEENGRGNFPPRFSGLQFPNYSSELNVNALELDDSALYLCASNPSGGGNTEAFFGQGTRLTVV.